Below, 19 T cell receptor beta chains from the same sample are listed, as sequenced in a study of blood T cell repertoires in COVID-19. Repertoires were generated with immunoSEQ multiplex PCR, while TCRdb's copy carries only in-frame clones and drops some. Among under 100,000 clones listed, 70% to 90% were seen once. The sample consisted of peripheral blood. The origin of the receptors is a woman in her seventies with active or convalescent COVID-19.

V usage is TRBV3-1 (or the pseudogene TRBV3-2) and J usage is TRBJ1-6, with TRBD1 matching 7 bases. The germline CDR1 and CDR2 sequences are LGHDT and YNNKEL (reference sequence). Trimming took 4 bases from V and 7 from J; bases not matched to a gene: 7. This CDR3 spans 15 amino acids. The CDR3: CASSRRQGQNSPLHF. The CDR3 DNA follows: TGTGCCAGCAGCCGGCGACAGGGACAAAATTCACCCCTCCACTTT.

This clone was found a few times. This chain uses TRBV7-8 with TRBJ1-3, with 7 bases that match TRBD1. V was pared by 1 base and J by 0 bases, with 15 bases of the junction left unmatched. The germline CDR1 and CDR2 sequences are SGHVS and FQNEAQ. The CDR3 has 20 amino acids. The CDR3 spells CASSLVSWLSGQPSGNTIYF. As DNA, the CDR3 is TGTGCCAGCAGCTTAGTATCATGGCTCTCGGGACAGCCCTCTGGAAACACCATATATTTT.

The chain joins TRBV5-1 to TRBJ2-1, with TRBD2 matching 8 bases. Losses at the gene ends were 1 base for V and 3 bases for J; bases not matched to a gene: 3. Germline values: CDR1 SGHRS, CDR2 YFSETQ. The CDR3 extends over 15 amino acids. CDR3 bases: TGCGCCAGCAGCTTGCCTAGCGGGCGCTACAATGAGCAGTTCTTC. This gives the protein CASSLPSGRYNEQFF.

The chain joins TRBV7-2 to TRBJ2-7, with 9 bases aligning to TRBD1. Germline CDR1 and CDR2: SGHTA and FQGNSA. This CDR3 is 18 amino acids long. The V segment lost 2 bases and the J segment 5 bases; nucleotides outside the gene matches: 16. The CDR3 coding sequence is TGTGCCAGCAGCTTAACCTCCCCTGGACAGGGGCTGAAGAACGAGCAGTACTTC. It encodes CASSLTSPGQGLKNEQYF. The full variable domain, in which reference TRBV7-2 and TRBJ2-7 provide the parts outside the CDR3, is GAGVSQSPSNKVTEKGKDVELRCDPISGHTALYWYRQSLGQGLEFLIYFQGNSAPDKSGLPSDRFSAERTGGSVSTLTIQRTQQEDSAVYLCASSLTSPGQGLKNEQYFGPGTRLTVT.

The chain links TRBV25-1 to TRBJ1-2, with D hard to call. The CDR3 runs to 13 residues. The germline gives CDR1 MGHDK, CDR2 SYGVNS. V shed 9 bases and J shed 6 bases, with 17 bases lying between them. As DNA, the CDR3 is TGTGCCAGTACGAACCGGTTCACCGATGGCTACACCTTC. Translated, it gives CASTNRFTDGYTF.

This clone was counted once. CDR3 protein: CASSGRIRDSEAFF. The CDR3 DNA follows: TGTGCCAGCAGCGGGCGGATCAGGGACTCGGAAGCTTTCTTT. V gene TRBV5-5 combines with J gene TRBJ1-1; TRBD1 might be the D (5 bases). The CDR3 loop spans 14 amino acids. Trimming shortened V by 4 bases and J by 8 bases, and 18 bases separated the two germline ends. The germline V gene has CDR1 SGHKS and CDR2 YYEKEE (reference sequence).

The chain combines TRBV6-6 with TRBJ2-7, with 7 bases matching TRBD1. The CDR3 extends over 14 amino acids. Germline trimming cut 5 bases from V and 5 bases from J; bases unmatched to any gene: 9. Germline V gene data show CDR1 as MNHNY and CDR2 as SVGAGI (reference sequence). CDR3 DNA sequence: TGTGCCAGCAGTATGGGACAGAACTTGAACGAGCAGTACTTC. Translated, it gives CASSMGQNLNEQYF.

V gene TRBV5-1 combines with J gene TRBJ1-2, with D possibly matching TRBD1 (5 bases). CDR3 length: 14 amino acids. The V gene's germline CDR1 is SGHRS and CDR2 YFSETQ. Trimming left V 4 bases short and J 4 bases short, with 14 bases between. CDR3 protein: CASSQSTVTYGYTF. CDR3 in DNA: TGCGCCAGCAGCCAATCGACAGTGACCTATGGCTACACCTTC.

This chain links TRBV5-1 with TRBJ2-2; D not resolved. Germline V CDR1 and CDR2: SGHRS, YFSETQ. V was shortened by 0 bases and J by 3 bases, with 6 bases between the two germline ends. This CDR3 spans 14 amino acids. The CDR3 loop is CASSLAHYTGELFF. The CDR3 DNA follows: TGCGCCAGCAGCTTGGCCCACTACACCGGGGAGCTGTTTTTT.

The chain uses TRBV6-2 or TRBV6-3 and TRBJ1-5; 10 positions match TRBD1. The J segment lost 2 bases and the V segment lost 6 bases, leaving 1 base of the junction unmatched. The CDR3 is made up of 14 amino acids. Germline CDR1 reads MNHEY; CDR2 reads SVGEGT. In DNA form, the CDR3 reads TGTGCCAGCAGCGGGACAGGGGGCAATCAGCCCCAGCATTTT. This sequence encodes CASSGTGGNQPQHF.

This clone was found a few times. The J gene is TRBJ1-4, the V gene TRBV7-2; 7 bases are a match to TRBD1. The CDR3 is 16 amino acids. V lost 6 bases, J lost 7 bases, and 14 bases stayed unmatched. Germline V gives CDR1 SGHTA, CDR2 FQGNSA. The CDR3 DNA reads TGTGCCAGCAGGCTCACGAGCGGACAGGAGGGTGAAAAACTGTTTTTT. It translates to CASRLTSGQEGEKLFF.

The rearrangement joins TRBV28 to TRBJ2-5; maybe TRBD1 (6 bases). The CDR3 extends over 14 amino acids. With 5 bases removed from V and 4 bases from J, the gap between germline ends came to 14 bases. The germline V gene encodes CDR1 MDHEN and CDR2 SYDVKM. This CDR3 is CASSPGGGRETQYF. CDR3 DNA: TGTGCCAGCAGTCCTGGGGGCGGCAGAGAGACCCAGTACTTC.

The V call is TRBV11-2, the J call TRBJ2-7, with D hard to call. Germline V gives CDR1 SGHAT, CDR2 FQNNGV. The CDR3 runs to 13 residues. V gave up 1 base and J gave up 3 bases, with 7 bases separating them. The CDR3 loop is CASSLGQFYEQYF. The CDR3 nucleotides read TGTGCCAGCAGCTTAGGGCAGTTCTACGAGCAGTACTTC.

This chain links TRBV2 with TRBJ2-3; perhaps TRBD2 as D (6 bases). V was trimmed by 11 bases and J by 6 bases, leaving 18 bases between them. The CDR3 contains 13 residues. Germline CDR1 is SNHLY and CDR2 is FYNNEI. The CDR3 nucleotides read TGTGCCTCGGGCGGGGACCCCCCGGATACGCAGTATTTT. It yields the protein CASGGDPPDTQYF.

The chain joins TRBV5-6 to TRBJ1-1; D uncertain. Per the germline V gene, CDR1 is SGHDT and CDR2 is YYEEEE. CDR3 size: 14 residues. Trimming cost V 1 base and J 3 bases, with 10 bases left between them. This CDR3 reads CASSLIEVHTEAFF. In DNA form, the CDR3 reads TGTGCCAGCAGCTTGATTGAGGTCCACACTGAAGCTTTCTTT.

The V call is TRBV10-1, the J call TRBJ2-1; TRBD2 aligns across 10 bases. The CDR3 spans 15 residues. V lost 3 bases and J lost 6; bases outside the gene matches: 5. Germline V gene sequence: CDR1 WNHNN, CDR2 SYGVQD (reference sequence). The CDR3 is CASSDLGLAANEQFF. As DNA, the CDR3 is TGCGCCAGCAGTGATCTCGGACTAGCGGCCAATGAGCAGTTCTTC.

The chain carries TRBV2 and TRBJ1-1; D ambiguous. V was clipped by 7 bases and J by 0 bases, with 9 bases between them. This CDR3 contains 13 residues. Germline V gene sequence: CDR1 SNHLY, CDR2 FYNNEI. The CDR3 loop is CASMEDMNTEAFF. In DNA form, the CDR3 reads TGTGCCAGCATGGAGGATATGAACACTGAAGCTTTCTTT.

V gene TRBV27 combines with J gene TRBJ2-3; D is unclear. Germline-derived CDR1 and CDR2 are MNHEY and SMNVEV (reference sequence). Trimming took off 2 bases at V and 0 bases at J, with 6 bases between the two ends. There are 14 residues in the CDR3. The CDR3 DNA reads as TGTGCCAGCAGTTTACTTAGAAGCACAGATACGCAGTATTTT. Its translation is CASSLLRSTDTQYF.

The chain is built from TRBV19 and TRBJ1-5; no clear D gene. The CDR3 has 16 amino acids. Trimming shortened V by 9 bases and J by 1 base, and 19 bases separated the two germline ends. Germline CDR1 reads LNHDA; CDR2 reads SQIVND (reference sequence). The DNA for the CDR3 is TGTGCCAGCCAAGGAGGTGGAGTAAGCAGCAATCAGCCCCAGCATTTT. Residues: CASQGGGVSSNQPQHF.